The entry below describes one T cell receptor (beta chain). Its antigen is unknown. Base qualities were left out, and no much larger clone turns up one base away. These data belong to a study of PD-1 blockade in classical Hodgkin lymphoma (dated by TCRdb to 2020 to 2021). Regarding the study in general: Nivolumab dosing was 3 mg/kg intravenously every 2 weeks, continuing until either disease progression or unacceptable toxicity. To define a peripheral blood immune signature of response to PD-1 blockade in classical Hodgkin lymphoma, the study combined TCR beta sequencing with CyTOF. Results the study describes overall, beyond this receptor: The study covered only a single clinical trial cohort, and the causes of the repertoire differences, possibly disease activity or prior therapy, were still not defined. Baseline TCR diversity was reported to be lower in newly diagnosed patients than in healthy donors and to be lower still in relapsed/refractory patients. By C4D1, a significant rise was seen in CD4+ TCR diversity but not in CD8+ TCR diversity (p=0.0027 vs p=0.16), and the rise was most apparent among complete responders (p=0.02). Lower diversity was observed in patients in whom nivolumab was started less than 1 year after ASCT, and these patients were excluded from later analyses so that confounding by immune reconstitution would be avoided. Baseline diversity similar to that of newly diagnosed patients was observed in trial patients achieving complete response, whereas significantly lower diversity was observed in partial responders and progressors.

The Qiagen DNeasy kit was used to extract genomic DNA both from unsorted PBMCs and from the negatively selected CD4+ and CD8+ fractions. TCR beta CDR3 regions were subjected to amplification by immunoSEQ multiplex PCR with primers that anneal to V and J segments. A synthetic immune receptor repertoire was used to minimize amplification bias, and remaining bias was computationally removed after sequencing. From the authors' description of their analysis: Repertoire diversity was quantified as the Shannon entropy index using custom Python scripts. The unsorted, CD4+ and CD8+ repertoires were each analyzed separately, with the exception of combined analyses, where CD4+ and CD8+ sequences were merged in silico. Clonal expansion was defined as at least a 2-fold frequency increase after treatment relative to C1D1, with a pseudocount of 0.5 for undetected baseline clones. Clones with 0 or 1 copy at C1D1 were classified as singleton clones, and clones with 2 or more copies were classified as non-singleton clones. Clones expanded in unsorted samples were annotated as CD4+, CD8+ or unknown by matching protein sequences in sorted samples from the same patient. Diversity changes from C1D1 to C4D1 were tested in paired samples using Wilcoxon tests. TCRdb carries this immuneACCESS record with in-frame sequences only. Its versions omit some clonotypes, under half of them owing to an unresolved V gene in the studies checked, with the rest unexplained. From that table come the V and J calls and clone size; the DNA was used to work out D and trimming. The table for this sample lists 20,000 to 30,000 clones; roughly 65% of them were counted only once. Together, the top ten hold 12% of the sample.

In light of the paper, this sample's time point label describes: cycle 2 day 1 (C2D1) of nivolumab. Relapse after autologous stem cell transplantation had occurred in all trial patients, and cohorts A, B and C were distinguished by prior brentuximab vedotin exposure. A total of over 55 patients with relapsed/refractory classical Hodgkin lymphoma made up the trial cohort, and each patient's best overall response was complete response, partial response or progressive disease. In the multi-cohort phase II CheckMate 205 trial, trial patients received single-agent nivolumab. Best overall response was determined by an independent review committee according to the 2007 International Working Group response criteria. PBMCs from the trial were collected at three points: immediately before nivolumab initiation (C1D1), and during therapy at cycle 2 day 1 and cycle 4 day 1. Peripheral blood was collected in 8 mL Vacutainer Cell Preparation Tubes, from which PBMCs were isolated by centrifugation and then cryopreserved.

At the junction V is shortened by 6 bases and J by 10 bases; bases outside the gene matches: 10. Reading the germline V gene gives CDR1 SQVTM and CDR2 ANQGSEA. The CDR3 runs 15 amino acids, cysteine and phenylalanine included. The CDR3 DNA has 45 bases and is translated from base 1. The TCR was taken from a human donor with classical Hodgkin lymphoma. The chain was built from TRBV29-1 and TRBJ2-1; TRBD2 aligns with 15 central bases. The sequencing used peripheral blood mononuclear cells (PBMCs), collected before the second cycle of nivolumab. This receptor carries the CDR3 CSVETGTSGRREQFF. The DNA sequence is given as TGCAGCGTAGAGACCGGGACTAGCGGGAGGCGCGAGCAGTTCTTC.